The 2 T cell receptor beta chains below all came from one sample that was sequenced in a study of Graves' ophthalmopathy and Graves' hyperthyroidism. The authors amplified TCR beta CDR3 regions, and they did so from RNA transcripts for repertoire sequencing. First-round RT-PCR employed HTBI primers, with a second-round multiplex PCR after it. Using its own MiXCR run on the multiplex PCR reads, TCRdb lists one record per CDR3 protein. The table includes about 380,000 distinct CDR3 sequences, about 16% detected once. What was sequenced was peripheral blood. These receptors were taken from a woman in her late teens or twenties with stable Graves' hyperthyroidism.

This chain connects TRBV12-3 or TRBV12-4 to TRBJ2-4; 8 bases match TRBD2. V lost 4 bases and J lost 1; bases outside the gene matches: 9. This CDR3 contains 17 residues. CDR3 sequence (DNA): TGTGCCAGCAGTTCGCCGTTTCGGGGGGGGGCCAAAAACATTCAGTACTTC. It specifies CASSSPFRGGAKNIQYF.

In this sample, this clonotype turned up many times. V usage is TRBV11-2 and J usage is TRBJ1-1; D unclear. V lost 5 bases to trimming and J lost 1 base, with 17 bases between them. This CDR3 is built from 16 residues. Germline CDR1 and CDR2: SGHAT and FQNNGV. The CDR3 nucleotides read TGTGCCAGCAGCCCCCGTAGTAACGCATGGAACACTGAAGCTTTCTTT. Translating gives CASSPRSNAWNTEAFF.